This TCR beta chain was profiled in a study of regulatory T cells in long-lasting Graves disease. Study-level results: Among the persistent patients, 2,500 to 3,500 public clonotypes were shared, more than the roughly 990 shared among new patients. TCR diversity was lower in persistent than newly diagnosed Graves' disease.

The CDR3 has 15 residues. Germline V lookup: CDR1 LGHNA, CDR2 YNFKEQ. Trimming took 2 bases from V and 1 from J, leaving 11 bases between them. As regards this clonotype: Its antigen remains unknown.

Described time point: newly diagnosed GD, antithyroid drugs for less than 3 months. PBMC RNA was the source of the TCR library. iRepertoire HTBI primers and Arm-PCR of CDR3 regions built TCR beta libraries. TCRdb processed the multiplex PCR reads anew with MiXCR; each CDR3 protein has one entry. This repertoire shows about 530,000 distinct CDR3 sequences, about 16% found once; its top ten account for 20% to 25%. These same records also appear under a second study, on T cells in Graves' hyperthyroidism and ophthalmopathy. This second report adds: The authors deemed Graves' hyperthyroidism stable absent ophthalmopathy progression within 18 months.

The source is a woman aged 35-65 years with Graves disease. Specimen: peripheral blood mononuclear cells (PBMCs), collected at new diagnosis, from a patient treated with antithyroid drugs. This sequence joins TRBV4-2 and TRBJ1-1, with D unclear. CDR3 DNA: TGTGCCAGCAGCCAACCCGGTGCGGGGAACACTGAAGCTTTCTTT. Protein sequence: CASSQPGAGNTEAFF.